This TCR beta chain originates from a study of cytomegalovirus exposure and HLA in healthy donors. Across the whole study: Assignment to the Caucasian-associated ancestry cluster applied to over 70% of the roughly 410 genotyped donors. Study results and limitations: In a later analysis, TCR beta V- and J-gene trimming showed a link to a missense DCLRE1C variant. The authors enumerated over 150 TCR beta chains as linked to cytomegalovirus.

Unrecorded immune exposure was likely among donors, who were nominally healthy when sampled. This CDR3 comprises 13 residues. Trimming shortened V by 9 bases and J by 6 bases, and 18 bases separated the two germline ends. Per the germline V gene, CDR1 is SGHNT and CDR2 is YYREEE (reference sequence). A word on this clone: Its antigen is not known.

The PCR made use of 60 Vbeta and 13 Jbeta primers. Profiling relied on immunoSEQ multiplex PCR, and the TCRdb table lists in-frame clones only, not all of them. The sample consists of around 170,000 clones, roughly four fifths of them appearing once. The TCR sequence derives from a woman between 18 and 30 years old in good health and CMV-seronegative. Material for sequencing was PBMCs. The chain couples TRBV5-4 to TRBJ1-2; TRBD1 might be the D (5 bases). In DNA, the CDR3 is TGTGCCACAGAAAACCAACCGGGGGATGGCTACACCTTC. Amino acids: CATENQPGDGYTF.